This entry lists 7 T cell receptor beta chains sequenced from one sample in a study of early stage breast cancer tumors. The data were produced by immunoSEQ multiplex PCR, yet TCRdb's version contains in-frame clones alone and is incomplete. The profile shows 25,000 to 35,000 clones, 70% to 75% of them singletons. Material: blood. Every receptor here comes from a person aged 40 to 50 with breast cancer.

V and J are TRBV13 and TRBJ2-2; unclear D gene. The CDR3 runs 14 residues. Trimming cost V 3 bases and J 3 bases, with 8 bases left between them. The germline CDR1 and CDR2 sequences are PRHDT and FYEKMQ (reference sequence). The CDR3 region has the DNA TGTGCCAGCAGCTTGGTACAGCACACCGGGGAGCTGTTTTTT. Its translation is CASSLVQHTGELFF.

The chain links TRBV7-2 to TRBJ1-1; D gene unclear. V was pared by 4 bases and J by 4 bases, with 7 bases between. The CDR3 contains 12 residues. Per the germline V gene, CDR1 is SGHTA and CDR2 is FQGNSA. The chain's CDR3 is CASSSPITEAFF. The CDR3 nucleotides are TGTGCCAGCAGCTCTCCAATCACTGAAGCTTTCTTT.

The rearrangement joins TRBV18 to TRBJ2-3, with 7 nucleotides matching TRBD1. The germline V gene encodes CDR1 KGHSH and CDR2 LQKENI. V gave up 0 bases and J gave up 1 base; unmatched junction bases: 10. This CDR3 has 18 residues. The CDR3 DNA follows: TGTGCCAGCTCACCACCGCTGACCTGGGACAGACGCACAGATACGCAGTATTTT. Its translation: CASSPPLTWDRRTDTQYF.

The genes are TRBV5-8 and TRBJ2-2, with D possibly being TRBD1 (6 bases). The CDR3 loop spans 15 amino acids. Germline CDR1 SGHTS, CDR2 YDEGEE. The V gene lost 2 bases and the J gene lost 0 bases, with 8 bases spanning the gap. The CDR3 reads CASSFQGSNTGELFF. The CDR3, as DNA: TGTGCCAGCAGCTTTCAGGGGTCGAACACCGGGGAGCTGTTTTTT.

The chain employs TRBV7-2 and TRBJ2-1; 9 bases map to TRBD2. With V trimmed by 5 bases and J by 2 bases, 10 bases remained unmatched. The CDR3 contains 17 residues. Germline values: CDR1 SGHTA, CDR2 FQGNSA. This chain's CDR3 is CASSPRGSGSTYNEQFF. The CDR3 nucleotides read TGTGCCAGCAGCCCCCGTGGTAGCGGGAGCACCTACAATGAGCAGTTCTTC.

The chain recombines TRBV10-3 with TRBJ2-2; D not resolved. CDR3 length equals 12 residues. Germline CDR1 is ENHRY and CDR2 is SYGVKD. The V gene lost 4 bases and the J gene lost 5 bases, with 5 bases spanning the gap. The CDR3 bases are TGTGCCATCAGTGGAGGTACCGGGGAGCTGTTTTTT. Translation gives CAISGGTGELFF.

The chain has TRBV7-2 and TRBJ1-2; the D is unclear. V lost 1 base to trimming and J lost 3 bases, with 9 bases between them. Germline V gives CDR1 SGHTA, CDR2 FQGNSA. The CDR3 length is 14 residues. CDR3 amino acids: CASSLGVGDYGYTF. As DNA, the CDR3 is TGTGCCAGCAGCTTAGGAGTAGGAGACTATGGCTACACCTTC.